This section outlines one TCR beta chain sequence together with its context. The data derive from a study of OX40 agonist ivuxolimab in advanced cancers. Germline assignment: CDR1 MDHEN and CDR2 SYDVKM. This CDR3 has 16 residues. After removal of 1 base from V and 6 bases from J, the junction contained 11 bases not matched to a gene. Using immunoSEQ multiplex PCR, the repertoire was profiled, and TCRdb retains in-frame clones only, with some absent. The sample has some 52,000 clones, approximately 94% seen once; the top ten hold 9% to 15%. The chain combines TRBV28 with TRBJ1-1; TRBD1 matches at 7 bases. The TCR was taken from an adult with an advanced solid tumor such as melanoma, head and neck, liver or kidney cancer. The starting material was CD4+ or CD8+ T cells sorted from blood, obtained in a trial of the OX40 agonist ivuxolimab. Here the CDR3 DNA reads TGTGCCAGCAGTTTATTGCTAGACAGGGAGGAGGCTGAAGCTTTCTTT. This codes for CASSLLLDREEAEAFF.